Given below is one TCR beta chain in context. Its antigen has not been determined. No base qualities exist here, and no much larger clone lies one base off it. This specimen belongs to a study of blood T cell repertoires in COVID-19 (dated by TCRdb to the early 2020s). Some background on the complete study: Samples covering the acute and convalescent phases of COVID-19 were provided by collaborators in the United States, Italy and Spain. The prospective study material was composed of cDNA or gDNA derived from T cells, B-cell-depleted T cells, or PBMCs. Subjects who had been exposed to COVID-19, were actively infected with it, or had recovered from it provided the deeply sampled blood TCRbeta repertoires that made up the dataset. A freely available public database, intended as a resource for researchers studying the immune response to SARS-CoV-2, is where the repertoires were released. The samples were drawn from two sources: the first 160 participants of the ongoing ImmuneRACE study, and fewer than 1,500 subjects contributed by 6 global collaborators. The sample metadata nearly always contained a de-identified subject ID, COVID-19 status, age in years and sex. HLA class I and class II types, where available, came from metadata supplied by the sample provider rather than from assay-based typing.

The paper's findings and limits, for the study overall: The quantity of clinical and demographic metadata differed by source and by participant and was supplied without curation.

One collaborating source in Seattle enrolled patients during active infection and followed them longitudinally through the course of disease. The collaborating institutions used their own protocols to collect whole blood in K2EDTA tubes. For TCRbeta analysis, collaborator samples were shipped as frozen whole blood, as isolated PBMCs, or as DNA extracted from either sample type. TCRbeta CDR3 regions were amplified from genomic DNA using the immunoSEQ Assay, a bias-controlled multiplex PCR. The authors' analysis ran thus. Within the assay, amplification of reference gene primers was used to estimate how many nucleated cells each sample contained. To quantify the absolute abundance of each unique TCRbeta CDR3 rearrangement, sequence reads were collapsed and filtered. Productive Simpson clonality was computed per sample as the square root of Simpson's diversity index over productive rearrangements. In its TCRdb copy, this immuneACCESS table keeps in-frame sequences only and misses some clones. Where compared with another copy, unresolved V genes explain less than half of these, and the others have no known cause. For V, J and clone size, that table is used; D and trimming come from the DNA. The sample table holds over 65,000 clones, of which 75% to 90% were seen once. Around 6% of the sample lies in the top ten.

V sheds 5 bases and J sheds 5 bases, leaving 18 bases between their ends. The CDR3, cysteine through phenylalanine, is 15 amino acids long. The only DNA kept is the CDR3, 45 bases in frame from the first base. CDR1 and CDR2 are drawn from the germline V gene (reference sequence): SEHNR, FQNEAQ. Sequenced sample: peripheral blood. This TCR was recovered from a man of 80 years or more with COVID-19, enrolled during active disease. The sequence links TRBV7-9 to TRBJ1-1; the D gene is perhaps TRBD1, on 5 matching bases. The DNA is as follows: TGTGCCAGCAGCGGCTCCTCAGGGACTCGGACTGAAGCTTTCTTT. It is translated as CASSGSSGTRTEAFF.